This record looks at one TCR beta chain sequence and its context. Its target is unknown. The entry originates in a study of T cell responses to AZD1222 COVID-19 vaccine. Data came from immunoSEQ multiplex PCR; TCRdb stores just in-frame clones and leaves some out. The data contain 110,000 or so clones, approximately 88% of them singletons. The junction had 7 bases not matched to a gene; V was cut back by 0 bases and J by 10 bases. Per the germline V gene, CDR1 is SGDLS and CDR2 is YYNGEE. This CDR3 spans 15 amino acids. Study findings and constraints: The breadth and depth of Spike-specific TCRs increased once two AZD1222 doses had been given. The donors showed a predominance of white British ancestry and of females, with possible underestimation of clonal diversity.

This chain connects TRBV9 to TRBJ2-1, with 10 bases that match TRBD1. This TCR was recovered from an adult who received the AZD1222 COVID-19 vaccine. Sequenced material: peripheral blood, taken 28 days after the second AZD1222 dose. The DNA of the CDR3 is TGTGCCAGCAGCGTAGGGGACAGGGGAATAGAGGAGCAGTTCTTC. Protein sequence: CASSVGDRGIEEQFF.